A selection of T cell receptor beta chains follows, all from one sample in a study of blood T cell repertoires in COVID-19. The data were produced by immunoSEQ multiplex PCR, yet TCRdb's version contains in-frame clones alone and is incomplete. Altogether 270,000 or so clones are present, more than 80% being singletons, with the ten largest covering about 3%. The specimen was peripheral blood. Receptor source: a woman aged 30 to 39 with active or convalescent COVID-19. CDR3s include the opening cysteine and the closing phenylalanine or tryptophan. D genes are given only for firm matches. Where a row states a size, it is once, few, many or the class of an expanded clone; other rows omit it.

d_gene,j_gene,v_gene,abundance,CDR3aa,CDR3nt
TRBD1,TRBJ1-4,TRBV4-1,NA,CASSQRYPDRGGEKLFF,TGCGCCAGCAGCCAAAGATACCCGGACAGGGGCGGTGAAAAACTGTTTTTT
TRBD1,TRBJ1-2,TRBV19,NA,CASSPGQGGGYTF,TGTGCCAGTAGTCCGGGACAGGGTGGTGGCTACACCTTC
TRBD1,TRBJ1-5,TRBV6-2/TRBV6-3,few,CASSPDGTGAQHF,TGTGCCAGCAGTCCGGACGGGACAGGGGCCCAGCATTTT
TRBD1,TRBJ1-2,TRBV27,NA,CASSPTKRQGTGYSRGYTF,TGTGCCAGCAGTCCAACTAAACGACAGGGCACCGGCTATTCGCGCGGCTACACCTTC
TRBD1,TRBJ1-3,TRBV28,once,CASSLTGGENTIYF,TGTGCCAGCAGTTTAACAGGGGGTGAAAACACCATATATTTT
NA,TRBJ1-4,TRBV10-3,NA,CATGKTNEKLFF,TGTGCCACCGGGAAGACTAATGAAAAACTGTTTTTT
TRBD1,TRBJ2-7,TRBV5-1,NA,CASSLDRVPEQYF,TGCGCCAGCAGCCTGGACAGGGTCCCCGAGCAGTACTTC
TRBD1,TRBJ1-3,TRBV6-5,NA,CASSLGQGEGNTIYF,TGTGCCAGCAGTTTAGGACAGGGGGAAGGAAACACCATATATTTT
TRBD1,TRBJ1-1,TRBV5-1,NA,CASSFDRGEAFF,TGCGCCAGCAGCTTTGACAGGGGTGAAGCTTTCTTT
TRBD2,TRBJ2-1,TRBV7-6,NA,CASSLTSGVRNEQFF,TGTGCCAGCAGCCTCACTAGCGGGGTTCGCAATGAGCAGTTCTTC
NA,TRBJ2-3,TRBV7-9,NA,CASSESGRDTQYF,TGTGCCAGCAGCGAGAGCGGTAGGGATACGCAGTATTTT
NA,TRBJ1-1,TRBV3-1/TRBV3-2,once,CASSQAHREWGEAFF,TGTGCCAGCAGCCAAGCTCACAGGGAGTGGGGTGAAGCTTTCTTT
NA,TRBJ2-3,TRBV2,NA,CASSEGRSSVYLPDTQYF,TGTGCCAGCAGTGAAGGAAGGTCTAGCGTTTATCTCCCGGATACGCAGTATTTT
NA,TRBJ2-4,TRBV28,NA,CASSSGGPLAKNIQYF,TGTGCCAGCAGTTCGGGGGGCCCTCTAGCCAAAAACATTCAGTACTTC
TRBD1,TRBJ1-1,TRBV18,NA,CASSPLGQGLNTEAFF,TGTGCCAGCTCACCACTGGGACAGGGGCTGAACACTGAAGCTTTCTTT
NA,TRBJ1-1,TRBV19,NA,CASRARGGRTEAFF,TGTGCCAGCAGAGCTAGGGGGGGGCGGACTGAAGCTTTCTTT
TRBD1,TRBJ2-5,TRBV12-5,NA,CASGTGQVGETQYF,TGTGCTAGTGGTACCGGACAGGTGGGGGAGACCCAGTACTTC
TRBD2,TRBJ2-3,TRBV7-2,NA,CASSLVGGGEDTQYF,TGTGCCAGCAGCTTAGTAGGTGGGGGGGAGGATACGCAGTATTTT
TRBD2,TRBJ2-3,TRBV3-1/TRBV3-2,NA,CASSQWASGSTDTQYF,TGTGCCAGCAGCCAATGGGCTAGCGGAAGCACAGATACGCAGTATTTT
NA,TRBJ1-5,TRBV25-1,once,CASSVGPSYQHF,TGTGCCAGCAGTGTGGGCCCGAGCTACCAGCATTTT
NA,TRBJ2-7,TRBV24-1,once,CASGRGASSYEQYF,TGTGCCTCGGGTCGCGGGGCCTCCTCCTACGAGCAGTACTTC
TRBD1,TRBJ1-2,TRBV19,NA,CASSIAGGSSYGYTF,TGTGCCAGTAGTATAGCAGGGGGCAGTAGCTATGGCTACACCTTC
TRBD2,TRBJ2-1,TRBV9,NA,CASSVEEAGGPNEQFF,TGTGCCAGCAGCGTAGAGGAGGCGGGGGGGCCGAATGAGCAGTTCTTC
TRBD1,TRBJ2-1,TRBV28,NA,CATCDRVASEQFF,TGTGCCACCTGTGACAGGGTGGCCAGTGAGCAGTTCTTC
NA,TRBJ2-1,TRBV14,once,CASSQDWSPREQFF,TGTGCCAGCAGCCAAGATTGGTCCCCCAGGGAGCAGTTCTTC
TRBD1,TRBJ2-2,TRBV5-4,NA,CASSGGQGGNTGELFF,TGTGCCAGCAGCGGGGGACAGGGAGGCAACACCGGGGAGCTGTTTTTT
TRBD1,TRBJ1-1,TRBV19,NA,CASSMDRGSQAFF,TGTGCCAGTAGTATGGACAGGGGATCCCAAGCTTTCTTT
TRBD1,TRBJ1-6,TRBV10-3,NA,CAIRLGQGDNSPLHF,TGTGCCATCAGACTTGGACAGGGGGATAATTCACCCCTCCACTTT
TRBD1,TRBJ1-2,TRBV6-4,NA,CASRLLRDSYGYTF,TGTGCCAGCAGACTCCTCCGGGACAGCTATGGCTACACCTTC
TRBD1,TRBJ1-4,TRBV5-4,NA,CASSDQGVEEKLFF,TGTGCCAGTAGTGATCAGGGGGTGGAAGAAAAACTGTTTTTT
NA,TRBJ2-3,TRBV11-1,NA,CASSSRQSTDTQYF,TGTGCCAGCAGCTCGAGACAAAGCACAGATACGCAGTATTTT
TRBD1,TRBJ1-2,TRBV4-2,few,CASSQDQGGGYTF,TGTGCCAGCAGCCAAGACCAGGGGGGTGGCTACACCTTC
NA,TRBJ1-5,TRBV30,NA,CAWSVGGFGSNQPQHF,TGTGCCTGGAGTGTCGGGGGGTTCGGGTCCAATCAGCCCCAGCATTTT
TRBD1,TRBJ1-4,TRBV12-3/TRBV12-4,NA,CASRQGAFEKLFF,TGTGCCAGTCGACAGGGGGCATTTGAAAAACTGTTTTTT
NA,TRBJ1-6,TRBV6-2/TRBV6-3,NA,CASSSLAGNLHF,TGTGCCAGCAGTTCCCTTGCCGGTAACCTCCACTTT
TRBD1,TRBJ1-6,TRBV9,NA,CASSVGTGGYNSPLHF,TGTGCCAGCAGCGTGGGGACAGGGGGCTATAATTCACCCCTCCACTTT
NA,TRBJ2-1,TRBV29-1,NA,CSAGHVEGEQFF,TGCAGCGCTGGGCACGTCGAGGGAGAGCAGTTCTTC
NA,TRBJ2-2,TRBV6-5,NA,CASSSTQGAGELFF,TGTGCCAGCAGCAGTACTCAGGGCGCCGGGGAGCTGTTTTTT
TRBD1,TRBJ2-2,TRBV3-1/TRBV3-2,NA,CASSQDSQDRVGPTEELFF,TGTGCCAGCAGCCAAGATAGTCAAGACAGGGTGGGACCCACCGAGGAGCTGTTTTTT
NA,TRBJ1-1,TRBV3-1/TRBV3-2,NA,CASSSTQGLPEAFF,TGTGCCAGCAGCTCTACTCAGGGTCTACCTGAAGCTTTCTTT
NA,TRBJ2-4,TRBV7-2,NA,CASSPLGALAKNIQYF,TGTGCCAGCAGCCCTTTGGGGGCGCTAGCCAAAAACATTCAGTACTTC
TRBD2,TRBJ2-7,TRBV28,NA,CASSSFSGGTLYEQYF,TGTGCCAGCAGTTCATTTAGCGGGGGAACCTTGTACGAGCAGTACTTC
NA,TRBJ2-5,TRBV6-2/TRBV6-3,NA,CASSSRQETQYF,TGTGCCAGCAGTTCTCGCCAAGAGACCCAGTACTTC
TRBD1,TRBJ2-1,TRBV5-4,NA,CASSTGTGTYNEQFF,TGTGCCAGCAGCACCGGGACAGGGACCTACAATGAGCAGTTCTTC
TRBD1,TRBJ2-1,TRBV7-2,once,CASSYGTAYNEQFF,TGTGCCAGCAGCTACGGGACAGCATACAATGAGCAGTTCTTC
TRBD1,TRBJ1-2,TRBV5-1,NA,CASATDRGDGYTF,TGCGCCAGCGCTACGGACAGGGGGGATGGCTACACCTTC
NA,TRBJ2-7,TRBV29-1,NA,CSVGGRVSYEQYF,TGCAGCGTTGGGGGCAGGGTTTCCTACGAGCAGTACTTC
TRBD1,TRBJ1-2,TRBV27,NA,CASGTVANYGYTF,TGTGCCAGTGGGACAGTCGCTAACTATGGCTACACCTTC
NA,TRBJ1-1,TRBV5-6,NA,CASSLDTDTEAFF,TGTGCCAGCAGCTTAGACACGGACACTGAAGCTTTCTTT
NA,TRBJ2-7,TRBV5-1,NA,CASSSSLANYEQYF,TGCGCCAGCAGCTCCTCACTAGCTAACTACGAGCAGTACTTC
NA,TRBJ1-2,TRBV21-1,NA,CASSSSDRVDYGYTF,TGTGCCAGCAGCTCGTCGGACAGGGTAGACTATGGCTACACCTTC
TRBD2,TRBJ2-2,TRBV25-1,NA,CASSLRGGGNTGELFF,TGTGCCAGCAGCCTGCGTGGCGGGGGGAACACCGGGGAGCTGTTTTTT
TRBD2,TRBJ2-2,TRBV3-1/TRBV3-2,NA,CASRVAGGGTGELFF,TGTGCCAGCAGGGTAGCGGGGGGGGGCACCGGGGAGCTGTTTTTT
TRBD1,TRBJ1-1,TRBV7-9,NA,CASSVTGARNTEAFF,TGTGCCAGCAGCGTGACAGGGGCAAGGAACACTGAAGCTTTCTTT
TRBD2,TRBJ2-3,TRBV2,NA,CASRGGADTQYF,TGTGCCAGCAGGGGGGGGGCAGATACGCAGTATTTT
TRBD2,TRBJ2-1,TRBV6-6,NA,CASSYSSGGPNEQFF,TGTGCCAGCAGTTACTCGAGCGGGGGGCCCAATGAGCAGTTCTTC
NA,TRBJ2-1,TRBV7-2,NA,CASSSRVEQFF,TGTGCCAGCAGCTCCCGTGTTGAGCAGTTCTTC